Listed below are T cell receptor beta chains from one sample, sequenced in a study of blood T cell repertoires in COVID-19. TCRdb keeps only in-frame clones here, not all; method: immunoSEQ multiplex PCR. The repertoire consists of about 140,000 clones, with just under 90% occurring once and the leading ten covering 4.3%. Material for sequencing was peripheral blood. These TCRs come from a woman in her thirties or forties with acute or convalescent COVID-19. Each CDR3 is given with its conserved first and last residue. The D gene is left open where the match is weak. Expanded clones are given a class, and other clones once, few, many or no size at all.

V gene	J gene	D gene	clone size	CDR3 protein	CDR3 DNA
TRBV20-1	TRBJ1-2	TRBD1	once	CSASPGQANYGYTF	TGCAGTGCTAGTCCGGGACAGGCTAACTATGGCTACACCTTC
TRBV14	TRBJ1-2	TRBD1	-	CASSPGQNYGYTF	TGTGCCAGCAGCCCGGGACAGAACTATGGCTACACCTTC
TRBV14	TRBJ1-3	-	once	CASSPFSGNTIYF	TGTGCCAGCAGCCCTTTTTCTGGAAACACCATATATTTT
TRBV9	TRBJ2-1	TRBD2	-	CASSVGLAGQYNEQFF	TGTGCCAGCAGCGTAGGGCTAGCGGGACAATACAATGAGCAGTTCTTC
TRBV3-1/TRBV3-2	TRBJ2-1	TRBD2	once	CASSQDKTSGRIYNEQFF	TGTGCCAGCAGCCAAGATAAGACTAGCGGGAGGATCTACAATGAGCAGTTCTTC
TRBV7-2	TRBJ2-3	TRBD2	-	CASSGPGLAGAHTQYF	TGTGCCAGCAGCGGGCCGGGACTAGCGGGGGCACATACGCAGTATTTT
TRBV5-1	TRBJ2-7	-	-	CASSLVGRVYEQYF	TGCGCCAGCAGCTTGGTAGGCAGGGTCTACGAGCAGTACTTC
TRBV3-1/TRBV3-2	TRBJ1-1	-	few	CASSQAGFQVSSEAFF	TGTGCCAGCAGCCAAGCAGGATTTCAGGTTTCCTCTGAAGCTTTCTTT
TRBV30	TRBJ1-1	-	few	CAWSVLGVTEAFF	TGTGCCTGGAGTGTATTAGGGGTAACTGAAGCTTTCTTT
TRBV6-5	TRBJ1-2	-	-	CASSLQVLGYGYTF	TGTGCCAGCAGTCTCCAGGTCCTCGGCTATGGCTACACCTTC
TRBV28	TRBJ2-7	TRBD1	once	CASSFDRGYEQYF	TGTGCCAGCAGTTTTGACAGGGGATACGAGCAGTACTTC
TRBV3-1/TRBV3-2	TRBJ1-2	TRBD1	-	CASSQEGTGSNYGYTF	TGTGCCAGCAGCCAAGAGGGGACAGGGTCTAACTATGGCTACACCTTC
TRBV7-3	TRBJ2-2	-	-	CASSQGFGELFF	TGTGCCAGCAGTCAGGGGTTCGGGGAGCTGTTTTTT
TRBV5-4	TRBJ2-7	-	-	CASSLTGFSYEQYF	TGTGCCAGCAGCTTGACAGGGTTCTCCTACGAGCAGTACTTC
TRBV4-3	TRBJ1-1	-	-	CASSHSGGRVAEAFF	TGCGCCAGCAGCCACTCGGGAGGGCGCGTGGCTGAAGCTTTCTTT
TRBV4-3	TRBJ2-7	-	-	CASSPLGGSSSYEQYF	TGCGCCAGCAGCCCGCTTGGGGGGTCGAGCTCCTACGAGCAGTACTTC
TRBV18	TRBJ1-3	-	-	CASSPGSSGNTIYF	TGTGCCAGCTCACCGGGCAGCTCTGGAAACACCATATATTTT
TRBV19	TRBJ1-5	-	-	CASSIVQNLNQPQHF	TGTGCCAGTAGTATTGTCCAGAACCTCAATCAGCCCCAGCATTTT
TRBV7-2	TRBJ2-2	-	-	CASSSQRAGELFF	TGTGCCAGCAGCTCGCAGCGGGCCGGGGAGCTGTTTTTT
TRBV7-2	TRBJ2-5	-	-	CASSRQKNQERQYF	TGTGCCAGCAGCCGGCAAAAGAACCAGGAGCGGCAGTACTTC
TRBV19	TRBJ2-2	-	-	CASSAFRGRSTGELFF	TGTGCCAGTAGTGCCTTCAGGGGCCGGAGCACCGGGGAGCTGTTTTTT
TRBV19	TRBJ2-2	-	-	CATRQQGGELFF	TGTGCCACCCGCCAACAGGGAGGGGAGCTGTTTTTT
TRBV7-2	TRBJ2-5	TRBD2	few	CASSISGGLETQYF	TGTGCCAGCAGCATTAGCGGGGGACTAGAGACCCAGTACTTC
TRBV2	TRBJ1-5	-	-	CASSGQESRKQPQHF	TGTGCCAGCAGTGGACAGGAAAGTAGAAAGCAGCCCCAGCATTTT
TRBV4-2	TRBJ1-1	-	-	CASSQDLQANTEAFF	TGTGCCAGCAGCCAAGATTTGCAGGCGAACACTGAAGCTTTCTTT
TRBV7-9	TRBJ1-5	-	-	CASSLGGLPQHF	TGTGCCAGCAGCCTCGGGGGGTTGCCCCAGCATTTT
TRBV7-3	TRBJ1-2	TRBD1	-	CASSHGQGDGYTF	TGTGCCAGCAGCCACGGACAGGGAGATGGCTACACCTTC
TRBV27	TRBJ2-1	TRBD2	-	CASSLIGRIYYNEQFF	TGTGCCAGCAGTTTAATCGGGAGGATTTACTACAATGAGCAGTTCTTC
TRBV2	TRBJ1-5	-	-	CASNTDIHQPQHF	TGTGCCAGCAACACTGACATCCATCAGCCCCAGCATTTT
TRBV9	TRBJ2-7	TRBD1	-	CASSGDSYEQYF	TGTGCCAGCAGCGGGGACAGCTACGAGCAGTACTTC
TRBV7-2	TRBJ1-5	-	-	CASSLVPGREEPQHF	TGTGCCAGCAGCTTAGTGCCAGGGAGGGAGGAGCCCCAGCATTTT
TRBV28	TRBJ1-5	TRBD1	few	CASSLGTGIYQPQHF	TGTGCCAGCAGTTTAGGGACAGGGATCTATCAGCCCCAGCATTTT
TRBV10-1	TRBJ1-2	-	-	CASSEGIWGRVSTGYTF	TGCGCCAGCAGTGAAGGGATTTGGGGCAGGGTATCCACTGGCTACACCTTC